This is a list of T cell receptor beta chains from one sample in a study of graft-versus-host responses after intestinal transplantation. No antigens are known for them. Assay used: immunoSEQ multiplex PCR; TCRdb lists only in-frame clones, some missing. The sample consists of more than 85,000 clones, roughly 80% of them appearing once. The sample in question was unstimulated CD4+ T cells sorted from spleen or lymph node cells, obtained before intestinal transplant. The receptor set was obtained from a human donor who received an intestinal transplant. Both conserved end residues are part of each CDR3. The D gene is left open where the match is weak. Clone size is not always given. Where it is, it says once, few, many or a class for expanded clones.

D gene	V gene	J gene	clone size	CDR3 protein	CDR3 DNA
NA	TRBV6-4	TRBJ2-7	NA	CARVQESYEQYF	TGTGCCAGGGTACAGGAGTCCTACGAGCAGTACTTC
NA	TRBV7-7	TRBJ2-5	NA	CASSLEVTYGVPETQYF	TGTGCTAGCAGCTTAGAGGTCACTTACGGGGTCCCAGAGACCCAGTACTTC
TRBD2	TRBV28	TRBJ2-4	NA	CASWGAGLAKNIQYF	TGTGCCAGTTGGGGAGCGGGGCTAGCCAAAAACATTCAGTACTTC
NA	TRBV7-8	TRBJ1-3	NA	CASSLEQRRRGNTIYF	TGTGCCAGCAGCTTAGAACAGAGGAGGAGAGGAAACACCATATATTTT
NA	TRBV5-6	TRBJ2-3	NA	CASSMTRGTQYF	TGTGCCAGCAGCATGACTAGGGGTACGCAGTATTTT
TRBD2	TRBV19	TRBJ2-4	NA	CASTRTSGGEDIQYF	TGTGCCAGTACCCGGACTAGCGGGGGGGAGGACATTCAGTACTTC
NA	TRBV7-8	TRBJ1-1	few	CASSLQPQGTEAFF	TGTGCCAGCAGCCTTCAACCGCAGGGCACTGAAGCTTTCTTT
TRBD1	TRBV28	TRBJ1-1	NA	CVSSMTGLNTEAFF	TGTGTCAGCAGCATGACAGGGTTGAACACTGAAGCTTTCTTT
NA	TRBV7-9	TRBJ1-6	NA	CASSLAGNSPLHF	TGTGCCAGCAGCTTAGCGGGCAATTCACCCCTCCACTTT
TRBD1	TRBV5-1	TRBJ2-7	NA	CASSTTGTGNIYEQYF	TGCGCCAGCAGCACAACCGGGACAGGGAATATTTACGAGCAGTACTTC
TRBD2	TRBV5-1	TRBJ2-7	NA	CASSLGLAGDEQYF	TGCGCCAGCAGCTTGGGGCTAGCGGGGGACGAGCAGTACTTC
TRBD1	TRBV28	TRBJ2-4	NA	CASSRTGIDIQYF	TGTGCCAGCAGCCGGACAGGGATTGACATTCAGTACTTC
NA	TRBV28	TRBJ1-2	NA	CASRKQGWGYTF	TGTGCCAGCAGGAAACAGGGATGGGGCTACACCTTC
NA	TRBV11-2	TRBJ1-1	NA	CASSLSRRTGNTEAFF	TGTGCCAGCAGCTTATCCAGACGTACAGGGAACACTGAAGCTTTCTTT
NA	TRBV5-1	TRBJ1-5	NA	CASSKDSYQPQHF	TGCGCCAGCAGCAAGGACAGTTATCAGCCCCAGCATTTT
NA	TRBV28	TRBJ1-5	NA	CASRPYGINSNQPQHF	TGTGCCAGCAGACCATACGGTATTAATAGCAATCAGCCCCAGCATTTT
TRBD1	TRBV25-1	TRBJ1-2	NA	CASSDLDREGYGYTF	TGTGCCAGCAGTGATTTGGACAGGGAGGGATATGGCTACACCTTC
TRBD2	TRBV27	TRBJ2-3	NA	CASRGTSSDTQYF	TGTGCCAGCAGAGGGACTAGTTCAGATACGCAGTATTTT
TRBD2	TRBV5-5	TRBJ2-3	NA	CASRFGGAGTDTQYF	TGTGCCAGCAGATTCGGGGGGGCGGGCACAGATACGCAGTATTTT
NA	TRBV5-1	TRBJ1-4	NA	CASSLVQGIGEKLFF	TGCGCCAGCAGCTTGGTACAGGGAATCGGTGAAAAACTGTTTTTT
NA	TRBV7-6	TRBJ1-1	NA	CASSKARHIDGDTEAFF	TGTGCCAGCAGCAAGGCCCGACACATTGACGGTGACACTGAAGCTTTCTTT
TRBD2	TRBV5-1	TRBJ2-1	NA	CASSQGLAGPNEQFF	TGCGCCAGCAGCCAGGGACTAGCGGGCCCTAATGAGCAGTTCTTC
TRBD1	TRBV10-3	TRBJ2-1	NA	CAISAGGTGNEQFF	TGTGCCATCAGTGCAGGGGGGACAGGCAATGAGCAGTTCTTC
TRBD2	TRBV6-1	TRBJ2-2	NA	CASSDPFAGGNTGELFF	TGTGCCAGCAGTGACCCTTTCGCGGGAGGTAACACCGGGGAGCTGTTTTTT
TRBD1	TRBV29-1	TRBJ1-3	NA	CSVERGLGNTIYF	TGCAGCGTTGAGAGGGGGCTTGGAAACACCATATATTTT
TRBD1	TRBV6-5	TRBJ2-2	once	CASSSPGQRRTGELFF	TGTGCCAGCAGTTCCCCGGGACAGAGAAGAACCGGGGAGCTGTTTTTT
NA	TRBV18	TRBJ2-7	NA	CASSPYPWGGPVEQYF	TGTGCCAGCTCACCCTACCCGTGGGGAGGTCCGGTCGAGCAGTACTTC
NA	TRBV5-1	TRBJ2-2	NA	CASSLDANTGELFF	TGCGCCAGCAGCCTAGACGCGAACACCGGGGAGCTGTTTTTT
TRBD2	TRBV28	TRBJ2-2	NA	CASSLRSGRTGELFF	TGTGCCAGCAGTTTAAGGAGCGGGAGAACCGGGGAGCTGTTTTTT
NA	TRBV15	TRBJ2-7	NA	CATSRDLGYLYEQYF	TGTGCCACCAGCAGAGATCTAGGCTACCTCTACGAGCAGTACTTC
NA	TRBV2	TRBJ2-3	NA	CASSYTGTDTQYF	TGTGCCAGCAGTTATACAGGGACCGATACGCAGTATTTT
TRBD2	TRBV13	TRBJ2-1	NA	CASSHISGGSYNEQFF	TGTGCCAGCAGCCATATTAGCGGGGGCTCCTACAATGAGCAGTTCTTC
NA	TRBV5-3	TRBJ1-2	once	CARSTGGGPLRYPNYGYTF	TGTGCCAGAAGTACCGGGGGAGGCCCGCTCAGATATCCTAACTATGGCTACACCTTC
NA	TRBV5-1	TRBJ2-5	NA	CASSPLKGETQYF	TGCGCCAGCAGCCCTTTAAAGGGGGAGACCCAGTACTTC
NA	TRBV2	TRBJ1-1	few	CASSVGLEAFF	TGTGCCAGCAGTGTTGGCCTTGAAGCTTTCTTT
TRBD1	TRBV29-1	TRBJ2-1	NA	CSVLRGTGGVNEQFF	TGCAGCGTCCTTAGGGGGACAGGGGGAGTCAATGAGCAGTTCTTC
NA	TRBV5-1	TRBJ2-3	NA	CASSRGTATPDTQYF	TGCGCCAGCAGCCGCGGGACAGCCACCCCAGATACGCAGTATTTT
NA	TRBV7-9	TRBJ1-3	NA	CASSLVTGEPGNTIYF	TGTGCCAGCAGCTTAGTCACCGGGGAGCCTGGAAACACCATATATTTT
NA	TRBV29-1	TRBJ2-5	NA	CSAVRAGETQYF	TGCAGCGCCGTCCGGGCGGGGGAGACCCAGTACTTC
NA	TRBV7-8	TRBJ2-3	NA	CASSFNGLEPNTDTQYF	TGTGCCAGCAGCTTTAACGGGTTGGAGCCCAACACAGATACGCAGTATTTT
NA	TRBV19	TRBJ1-2	NA	CASTYALNYGYTF	TGTGCCAGTACCTATGCACTGAACTATGGCTACACCTTC
NA	TRBV20-1	TRBJ1-2	NA	CSARDMGDTF	TGCAGTGCTAGAGATATGGGCGACACCTTC
TRBD2	TRBV5-1	TRBJ2-3	NA	CASSLELAGADTQYF	TGCGCCAGCAGCTTGGAACTAGCGGGAGCGGATACGCAGTATTTT
NA	TRBV6-6	TRBJ2-3	NA	CASSSGDTTDTQYF	TGTGCCAGCAGTTCCGGGGACACCACAGATACGCAGTATTTT
TRBD1	TRBV15	TRBJ2-1	few	CATSRSVGGREQFF	TGTGCCACCAGCAGATCGGTAGGGGGCCGTGAGCAGTTCTTC
NA	TRBV6-1	TRBJ1-5	NA	CASSETGTRKGRNQPQHF	TGTGCCAGCAGTGAAACCGGGACAAGAAAGGGTCGCAATCAGCCCCAGCATTTT
TRBD2	TRBV2	TRBJ2-5	once	CASSQGLAGGQETQYF	TGTGCCAGCAGTCAGGGACTAGCGGGAGGGCAAGAGACCCAGTACTTC
NA	TRBV18	TRBJ2-2	once	CASSPPLRELFF	TGTGCCAGCTCACCACCGTTAAGGGAGCTGTTTTTT
NA	TRBV6-5	TRBJ1-5	NA	CASSYSTSSQPQHF	TGTGCCAGCAGTTACTCCACGTCGAGCCAGCCCCAGCATTTT
NA	TRBV6-6	TRBJ1-3	NA	CASSLTGSGNTIYF	TGTGCCAGCAGCCTTACAGGGTCTGGAAACACCATATATTTT
NA	TRBV5-1	TRBJ1-6	NA	CASSSRDTYNSPLHF	TGCGCCAGCAGCTCCCGGGACACTTATAATTCACCCCTCCACTTT
NA	TRBV18	TRBJ1-1	NA	CASSPPDWNGAFF	TGTGCCAGCTCACCACCGGACTGGAATGGCGCTTTCTTT
TRBD1	TRBV15	TRBJ2-5	NA	CATSRSGGGRETQYF	TGTGCCACCAGCAGATCAGGGGGCGGGCGGGAGACCCAGTACTTC
TRBD2	TRBV28	TRBJ2-7	NA	CASKGGAAGAISEQYF	TGTGCCAGCAAGGGGGGGGCAGCGGGAGCTATCTCCGAGCAGTACTTC
TRBD2	TRBV5-1	TRBJ2-5	NA	CASSLWTSGGEETQYF	TGCGCCAGCAGCTTGTGGACTAGCGGGGGTGAAGAGACCCAGTACTTC